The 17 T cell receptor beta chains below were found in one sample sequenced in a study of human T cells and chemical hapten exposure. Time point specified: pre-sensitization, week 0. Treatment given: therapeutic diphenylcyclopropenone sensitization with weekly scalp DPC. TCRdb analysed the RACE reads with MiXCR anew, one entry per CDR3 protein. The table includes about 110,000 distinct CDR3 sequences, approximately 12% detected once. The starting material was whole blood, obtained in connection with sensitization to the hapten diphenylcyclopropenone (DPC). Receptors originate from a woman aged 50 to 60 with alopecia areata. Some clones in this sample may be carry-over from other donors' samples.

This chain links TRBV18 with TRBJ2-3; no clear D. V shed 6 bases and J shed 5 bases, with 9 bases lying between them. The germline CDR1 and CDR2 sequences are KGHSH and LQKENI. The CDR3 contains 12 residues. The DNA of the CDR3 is TGTGCCAGCTCCACGGTAGGAGATACGCAGTATTTT. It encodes CASSTVGDTQYF.

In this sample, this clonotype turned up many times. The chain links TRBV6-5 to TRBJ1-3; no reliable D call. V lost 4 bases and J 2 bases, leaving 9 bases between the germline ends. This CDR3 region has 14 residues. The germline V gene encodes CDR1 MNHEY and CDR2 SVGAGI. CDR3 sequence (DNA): TGTGCCAGCAGTTCTATCTGGGCTGGAAACACCATATATTTT. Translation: CASSSIWAGNTIYF.

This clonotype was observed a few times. Written as DNA, the CDR3 is TGTGCCACTAAACCCAACCGGGGGGGAAATCAGCCCCAGCATTTT. This gives the protein CATKPNRGGNQPQHF. The genes are TRBV6-6 and TRBJ1-5, with a tentative D call TRBD1 (5 bases). CDR1 and CDR2 from the germline V gene are MNHNY and SVGAGI (reference sequence). The V gene lost 10 bases and the J gene lost 4 bases, with 20 bases spanning the gap. The CDR3 runs 15 residues.

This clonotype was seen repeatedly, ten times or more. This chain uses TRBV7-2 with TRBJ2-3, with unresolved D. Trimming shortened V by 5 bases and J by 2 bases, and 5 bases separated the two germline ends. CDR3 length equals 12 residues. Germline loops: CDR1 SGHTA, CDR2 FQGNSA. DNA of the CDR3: TGTGCCAGCAGCCCGTACACAGATACGCAGTATTTT. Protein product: CASSPYTDTQYF. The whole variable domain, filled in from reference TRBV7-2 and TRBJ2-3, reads GAGVSQSPSNKVTEKGKDVELRCDPISGHTALYWYRQSLGQGLEFLIYFQGNSAPDKSGLPSDRFSAERTGGSVSTLTIQRTQQEDSAVYLCASSPYTDTQYFGPGTRLTVL.

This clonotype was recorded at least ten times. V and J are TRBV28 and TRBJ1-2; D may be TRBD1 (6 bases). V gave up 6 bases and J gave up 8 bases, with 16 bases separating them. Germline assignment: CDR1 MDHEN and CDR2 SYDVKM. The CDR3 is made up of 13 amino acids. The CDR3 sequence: CASSSDSRRGYTF. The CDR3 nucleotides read TGTGCCAGCAGCTCGGACAGCAGAAGGGGCTACACCTTC.

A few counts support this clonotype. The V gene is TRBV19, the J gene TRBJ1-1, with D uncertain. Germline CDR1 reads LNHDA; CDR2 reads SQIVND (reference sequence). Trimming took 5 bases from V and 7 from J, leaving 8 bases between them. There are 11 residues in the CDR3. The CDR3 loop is CASSYWNEAFF. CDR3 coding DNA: TGTGCCAGTAGTTATTGGAATGAAGCTTTCTTT.

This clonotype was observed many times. CDR3 region: CASSFRVAGQSSYNSPLHF. CDR3 nucleotide sequence: TGCGCCAGCAGCTTCAGAGTGGCGGGACAGAGCTCCTATAATTCACCCCTCCACTTT. The chain links TRBV5-1 to TRBJ1-6, with 7 positions matching TRBD1. Germline CDR1 reads SGHRS; CDR2 reads YFSETQ. The CDR3 is made up of 19 amino acids. The V gene end was trimmed by 2 bases and the J gene end by 0 bases; junction bases not matched to a gene: 11.

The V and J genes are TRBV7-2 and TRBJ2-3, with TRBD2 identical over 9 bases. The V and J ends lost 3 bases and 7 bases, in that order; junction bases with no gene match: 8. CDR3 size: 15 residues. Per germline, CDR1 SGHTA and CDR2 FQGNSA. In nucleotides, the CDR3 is TGTGCCAGCAGCTTGCGGGGGGGGATGCTGCATACGCAGTATTTT. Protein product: CASSLRGGMLHTQYF.

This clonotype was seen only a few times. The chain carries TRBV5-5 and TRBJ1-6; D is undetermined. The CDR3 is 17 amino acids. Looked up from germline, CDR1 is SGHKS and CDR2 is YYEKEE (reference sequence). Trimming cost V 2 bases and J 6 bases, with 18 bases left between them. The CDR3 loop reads CASSLDRPGTVNSPLHF. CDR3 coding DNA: TGTGCCAGCAGCTTAGATCGTCCTGGTACTGTTAATTCACCCCTCCACTTT.

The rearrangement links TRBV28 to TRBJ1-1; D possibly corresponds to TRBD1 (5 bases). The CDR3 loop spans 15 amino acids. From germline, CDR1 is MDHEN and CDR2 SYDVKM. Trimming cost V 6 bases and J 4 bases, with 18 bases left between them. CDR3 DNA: TGTGCCAGCAGGACGCTGACCCCGAGGGGCACTGAAGCTTTCTTT. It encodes CASRTLTPRGTEAFF.

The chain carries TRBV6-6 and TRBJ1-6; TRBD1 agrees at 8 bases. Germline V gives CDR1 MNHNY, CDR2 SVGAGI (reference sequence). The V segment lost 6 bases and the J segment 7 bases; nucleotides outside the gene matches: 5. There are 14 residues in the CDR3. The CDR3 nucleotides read TGTGCCAGCAGAGTGACAGGGGACAATTCACCCCTCCACTTT. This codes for CASRVTGDNSPLHF.

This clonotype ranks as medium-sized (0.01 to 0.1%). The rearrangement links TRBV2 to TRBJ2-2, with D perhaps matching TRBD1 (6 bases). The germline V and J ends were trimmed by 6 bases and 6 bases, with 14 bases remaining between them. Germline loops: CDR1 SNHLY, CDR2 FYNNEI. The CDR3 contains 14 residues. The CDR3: CASSVYRAAGELFF. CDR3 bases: TGTGCCAGCAGCGTTTACAGGGCAGCCGGGGAGCTGTTTTTT.

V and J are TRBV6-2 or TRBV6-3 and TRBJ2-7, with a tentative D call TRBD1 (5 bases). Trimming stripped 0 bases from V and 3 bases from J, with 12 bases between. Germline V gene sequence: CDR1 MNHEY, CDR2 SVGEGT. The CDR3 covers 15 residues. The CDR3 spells CASSYSSDTYYEQYF. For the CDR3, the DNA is TGTGCCAGCAGTTACTCTTCGGACACCTACTACGAGCAGTACTTC.

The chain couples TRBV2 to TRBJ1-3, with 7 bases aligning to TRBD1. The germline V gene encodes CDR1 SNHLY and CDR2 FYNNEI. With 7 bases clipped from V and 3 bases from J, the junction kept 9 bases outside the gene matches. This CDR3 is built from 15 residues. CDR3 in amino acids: CASTKEGALGNTIYF. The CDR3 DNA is TGTGCCAGCACCAAGGAGGGGGCCCTTGGAAACACCATATATTTT.

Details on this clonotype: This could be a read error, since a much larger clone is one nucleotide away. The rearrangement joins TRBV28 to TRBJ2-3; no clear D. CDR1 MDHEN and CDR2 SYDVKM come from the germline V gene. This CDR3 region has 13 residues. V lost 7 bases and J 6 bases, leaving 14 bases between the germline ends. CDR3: CASTGRLKDTQYF. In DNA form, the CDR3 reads TGTGCCAGCACCGGCCGCCTGAAGGATACGCAGTATTTT. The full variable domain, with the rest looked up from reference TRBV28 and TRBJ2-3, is DVKVTQSSRYLVKRTGEKVFLECVQDMDHENMFWYRQDPGLGLRLIYFSYDVKMKEKGDIPEGYSVSREKKERFSLILESASTNQTSMYLCASTGRLKDTQYFGPGTRLTVL.

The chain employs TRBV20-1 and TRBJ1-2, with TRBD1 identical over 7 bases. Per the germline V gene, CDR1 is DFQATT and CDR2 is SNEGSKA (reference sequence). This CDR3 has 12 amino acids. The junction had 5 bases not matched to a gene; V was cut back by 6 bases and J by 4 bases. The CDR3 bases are TGCAGTGCAGGGCGGGACAGCTATGGCTACACCTTC. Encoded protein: CSAGRDSYGYTF.

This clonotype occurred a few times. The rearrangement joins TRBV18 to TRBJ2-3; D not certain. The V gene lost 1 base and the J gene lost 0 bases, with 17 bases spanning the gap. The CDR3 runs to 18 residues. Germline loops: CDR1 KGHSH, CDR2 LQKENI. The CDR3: CASSPLGPRRASTDTQYF. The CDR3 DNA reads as TGTGCCAGCTCACCACTCGGTCCCCGACGTGCTAGCACAGATACGCAGTATTTT.